The clone carrying this TCR beta chain is labeled medium-sized. Its specificity is unknown. With the library built for alpha chains, this beta chain is off target and its frequency is not meaningful. The time point here: sample taken at primary tumor resection. This sample is drawn from a study of spatial heterogeneity in lung cancer. Study findings and constraints: The number of expanded tumor alpha and beta chains correlated with mutation number.

TCRdb used MiXCR to reprocess the 5' RACE reads, holding one entry per CDR3 protein. Of a few thousand distinct CDR3 sequences listed, approximately 15% were seen once; the top ten hold under 11%. With V trimmed by 8 bases and J by 2 bases, 8 bases remained unmatched. This CDR3 has 15 residues. Germline lookup yields CDR1 SQVTM and CDR2 ANQGSEA. The rearrangement uses TRBV29-1 and TRBJ2-3, with 12 bases aligning to TRBD2. This receptor was taken from a male donor with early-stage non-small cell lung cancer. This specimen was lung tumor tissue, taken at surgery. The CDR3 DNA follows: TGCAGCATCAGGACTAGCGGGGAAACCACAGATACGCAGTATTTT. Its protein is CSIRTSGETTDTQYF.